This T cell receptor beta chain is drawn from a study of OX40 agonist ivuxolimab in advanced cancers. Overall study findings and caveats: Researchers did not establish what antigens the expanded peripheral T cells target. Clonal expansion was seen in CD4+ and CD8+ blood T cells by week 6 at 0.1 to 3.0 mg/kg.

Clones were read by immunoSEQ multiplex PCR, and TCRdb kept only the in-frame ones, dropping some. Here the sample spans tens of thousands of clones, around 80% being singletons. The junction had 2 bases not matched to a gene; V was cut back by 1 base and J by 2 bases. The germline CDR1 and CDR2 sequences are LNHDA and SQIVND (reference sequence). CDR3 size: 15 residues. On this clone itself: Its antigen is unknown.

The starting material was CD4+ or CD8+ T cells sorted from blood, obtained in a trial of the OX40 agonist ivuxolimab. The TCR sequence derives from an adult with an advanced solid tumor such as melanoma, head and neck, liver or kidney cancer. The chain joins TRBV19 to TRBJ2-1, with TRBD2 matching over 7 bases. CDR3 in amino acids: CASSIGGGPYNEQFF. As DNA, the CDR3 is TGTGCCAGTAGTATAGGGGGGGGACCCTACAATGAGCAGTTCTTC.